Listed below are T cell receptor beta chains from one sample, sequenced in a study of cytomegalovirus exposure and HLA in healthy donors. The repertoire was sequenced with immunoSEQ multiplex PCR; TCRdb's copy has only in-frame clones and lacks some. This sample has about 89,000 clones, with about 85% found just once. The sample consisted of PBMCs. Receptor source: a man aged 40-49 years in good health and CMV-seropositive. The CDR3 runs from the conserved cysteine through the conserved F or W. D genes are given only for firm matches. The listing skips clone size in some rows; elsewhere it reads once, few, many or a size class.

>TRBJ2-1|NA|NA|TRBV9
CASSAPIQVGGDFGNEQFF
TGTGCCAGCAGCGCCCCCATTCAGGTTGGCGGGGACTTCGGCAATGAGCAGTTCTTC
>TRBJ1-6|once|NA|TRBV6-4
CASSDGGNSPLHF
TGTGCCAGCAGTGACGGCGGGAATTCACCCCTCCACTTT
>TRBJ2-1|NA|TRBD2|TRBV6-4
CASSDEASGNSGSYNEQFF
TGTGCCAGCAGTGACGAGGCTAGCGGGAATAGCGGCTCCTACAATGAGCAGTTCTTC
>TRBJ2-5|NA|TRBD1|TRBV19
CASSGTGIEETQYF
TGTGCCAGTAGCGGGACAGGTATAGAAGAGACCCAGTACTTC
>TRBJ2-3|NA|NA|TRBV13
CASSLGTTRRTDTQYF
TGTGCCAGCAGCTTAGGGACTACCCGTCGCACAGATACGCAGTATTTT
>TRBJ2-5|NA|TRBD2|TRBV5-1
CASSLGGGQETQYF
TGCGCCAGCAGCTTGGGGGGGGGACAAGAGACCCAGTACTTC
>TRBJ2-3|NA|NA|TRBV18
CASSPSGGTDTQYF
TGTGCCAGCTCACCCTCTGGCGGTACAGATACGCAGTATTTT
>TRBJ2-1|NA|TRBD2|TRBV10-2
CASSGTSGEQFF
TGCGCCAGCAGCGGGACTAGTGGTGAGCAGTTCTTC
>TRBJ2-5|NA|TRBD2|TRBV28
CASSLIAGGQETQYF
TGTGCCAGCAGTTTGATAGCGGGAGGGCAAGAGACCCAGTACTTC
>TRBJ1-6|NA|NA|TRBV30
CAWSITGSSPLHF
TGTGCCTGGAGTATAACTGGGAGCTCACCCCTCCACTTT
>TRBJ2-3|NA|NA|TRBV21-1
CASSKKGRTPHTDTQYF
TGTGCCAGCAGCAAAAAGGGTAGGACACCCCACACAGATACGCAGTATTTT
>TRBJ2-1|NA|NA|TRBV7-9
CVSLKESYNEQFF
TGTGTCAGCTTGAAGGAGTCCTACAATGAGCAGTTCTTC
>TRBJ1-5|NA|NA|TRBV27
CASSRGRGSNQPQHF
TGTGCCAGCTCGAGAGGGCGGGGTAGCAATCAGCCCCAGCATTTT
>TRBJ1-2|NA|TRBD1|TRBV6-1
CASSEWGDSPNYGYTF
TGTGCCAGCAGTGAATGGGGGGACAGCCCTAACTATGGCTACACCTTC
>TRBJ1-2|once|NA|TRBV6-1
CASSENSHSRHGYTF
TGTGCCAGCAGTGAAAATTCTCACAGCCGACATGGCTACACCTTC
>TRBJ1-2|NA|NA|TRBV5-1
CASSSRQRDYGYTF
TGCGCCAGCAGCAGTCGACAGAGAGACTATGGCTACACCTTC
>TRBJ2-7|NA|NA|TRBV7-8
CASSVLYEQYF
TGTGCCAGCAGCGTTCTCTACGAGCAGTACTTC
>TRBJ2-5|NA|NA|TRBV18
CASSLSRGQETQYF
TGTGCCAGCTCACTATCCAGGGGTCAAGAGACCCAGTACTTC
>TRBJ2-3|NA|NA|TRBV6-6
CASRSSVDTQYF
TGTGCCAGCAGATCTAGCGTTGATACGCAGTATTTT
>TRBJ1-4|NA|TRBD1|TRBV5-4
CASSWDRGGEKLFF
TGTGCCAGCAGCTGGGACAGGGGAGGTGAAAAACTGTTTTTT
>TRBJ2-7|once|TRBD1|TRBV5-4
CASSLAGGQAAEQYF
TGTGCCAGCAGCTTGGCCGGTGGACAGGCGGCCGAGCAGTACTTC
>TRBJ2-2|NA|NA|TRBV4-3
CASSQDRGSRELFF
TGCGCCAGCAGCCAAGATAGAGGGAGCCGGGAGCTGTTTTTT
>TRBJ2-6|NA|TRBD1|TRBV19
CASSPGTGHTSGANVLTF
TGTGCCAGTAGTCCAGGGACAGGGCATACCTCTGGAGCCAACGTCCTGACTTTC
>TRBJ2-7|NA|TRBD2|TRBV27
CASREKTSGSVGEQYF
TGTGCCAGCAGAGAAAAGACTAGCGGGAGTGTCGGGGAGCAGTACTTC
>TRBJ2-5|NA|NA|TRBV9
CASSVGGRGAGPGETQYF
TGTGCCAGCAGCGTAGGGGGACGCGGGGCTGGGCCCGGGGAGACCCAGTACTTC
>TRBJ2-3|NA|NA|TRBV5-1
CASSPDRPSTDTQYF
TGCGCCAGCAGCCCAGACAGGCCAAGCACAGATACGCAGTATTTT
>TRBJ2-7|once|TRBD1|TRBV27
CASSLFGTGGHEQYF
TGTGCCAGCAGTTTATTTGGGACAGGGGGCCACGAGCAGTACTTC
>TRBJ2-5|NA|TRBD2|TRBV7-6
CASSFGTSGETQYF
TGTGCCAGCAGCTTTGGGACTAGCGGAGAGACCCAGTACTTC
>TRBJ2-2|few|NA|TRBV19
CASSSSNRNTGELFF
TGTGCCAGTAGTAGCTCAAACAGGAACACCGGGGAGCTGTTTTTT
>TRBJ2-7|once|NA|TRBV6-1
CASSTGTSIHEQYF
TGTGCCAGCAGCACCGGGACTTCAATTCACGAGCAGTACTTC
>TRBJ2-1|NA|NA|TRBV25-1
CASRGGNEQFF
TGTGCCAGCAGGGGCGGGAATGAGCAGTTCTTC
>TRBJ2-3|NA|NA|TRBV5-4
CASSVSSEHIYTQYF
TGTGCCAGCAGCGTTTCTAGCGAGCACATTTATACGCAGTATTTT
>TRBJ2-1|once|TRBD2|TRBV27
CACHSGSGSYNEQFF
TGTGCCTGCCATAGCGGGTCCGGTTCCTACAATGAGCAGTTCTTC
>TRBJ2-7|NA|NA|TRBV20-1
CSARRTAEQYF
TGCAGTGCTAGAAGGACAGCCGAGCAGTACTTC
>TRBJ2-7|once|NA|TRBV10-2
CASSESRRGEQYF
TGCGCCAGCAGTGAGTCTCGAAGGGGCGAGCAGTACTTC
>TRBJ2-5|once|TRBD2|TRBV11-3
CASSLVAGGQETQYF
TGTGCCAGCAGCTTAGTAGCGGGGGGCCAAGAGACCCAGTACTTC
>TRBJ2-1|NA|TRBD2|TRBV2
CASSEGVSGGQGEQFF
TGTGCCAGCAGTGAGGGGGTTAGCGGGGGCCAGGGTGAGCAGTTCTTC
>TRBJ2-7|few|TRBD1|TRBV6-6
CASSYSMTGLYEQYF
TGTGCCAGCAGTTACTCGATGACAGGGCTGTACGAGCAGTACTTC
>TRBJ2-3|NA|NA|TRBV10-1
CASGRSTDTQYF
TGCGCCAGCGGGAGGTCAACAGATACGCAGTATTTT
>TRBJ2-5|few|TRBD2|TRBV10-2
CAISEPRAGGKETQYF
TGTGCCATCAGTGAGCCCAGAGCGGGGGGCAAAGAGACCCAGTACTTC
>TRBJ2-1|NA|TRBD2|TRBV30
CAWRQLGGTYNEQFF
TGTGCCTGGAGGCAGTTGGGGGGGACCTACAATGAGCAGTTCTTC
>TRBJ1-1|NA|NA|TRBV4-1
CASSQDRRVGTEAFF
TGCGCCAGCAGCCAAGATCGGAGGGTTGGCACTGAAGCTTTCTTT
>TRBJ1-2|NA|NA|TRBV6-5
CASSRDRPSLDYTF
TGTGCCAGCAGCCGCGACAGGCCGTCTTTAGACTACACCTTC
>TRBJ2-7|NA|NA|TRBV10-2
CASSEIGAQSSYEQYF
TGCGCCAGCAGTGAGATTGGGGCCCAGAGCTCCTACGAGCAGTACTTC
>TRBJ2-1|NA|TRBD1|TRBV6-5
CASRDDRGSYNEQFF
TGTGCCAGCAGAGACGACAGGGGTTCCTACAATGAGCAGTTCTTC